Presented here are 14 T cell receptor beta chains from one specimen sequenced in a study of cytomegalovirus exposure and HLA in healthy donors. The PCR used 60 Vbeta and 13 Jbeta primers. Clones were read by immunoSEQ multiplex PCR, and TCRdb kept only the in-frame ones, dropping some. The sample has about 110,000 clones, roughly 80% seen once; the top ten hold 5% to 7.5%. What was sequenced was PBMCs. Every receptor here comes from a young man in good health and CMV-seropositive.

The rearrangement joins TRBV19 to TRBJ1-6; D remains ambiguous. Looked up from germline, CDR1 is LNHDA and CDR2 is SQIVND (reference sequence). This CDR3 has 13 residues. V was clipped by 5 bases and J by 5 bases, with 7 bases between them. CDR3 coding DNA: TGTGCCAGTAGTCCCGTCCATAATTCACCCCTCCACTTT. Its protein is CASSPVHNSPLHF.

CDR3 DNA sequence: TGTGCCAGCAGCACCCAAACCGGGACAGGGGGTGTGGGCTACACCTTC. Translating gives CASSTQTGTGGVGYTF. The chain joins TRBV9 to TRBJ1-2; 11 nucleotides line up with TRBD1. The germline CDR1 and CDR2 sequences are SGDLS and YYNGEE. This CDR3 spans 16 amino acids. Germline trimming cut 4 bases from V and 8 bases from J; bases unmatched to any gene: 13.

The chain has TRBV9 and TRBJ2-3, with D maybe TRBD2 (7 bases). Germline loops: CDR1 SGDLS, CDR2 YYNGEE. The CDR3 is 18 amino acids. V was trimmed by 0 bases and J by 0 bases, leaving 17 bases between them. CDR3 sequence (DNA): TGTGCCAGCAGCGTAGGGGCTGTCGCGGGGGCTAGCACAGATACGCAGTATTTT. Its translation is CASSVGAVAGASTDTQYF.

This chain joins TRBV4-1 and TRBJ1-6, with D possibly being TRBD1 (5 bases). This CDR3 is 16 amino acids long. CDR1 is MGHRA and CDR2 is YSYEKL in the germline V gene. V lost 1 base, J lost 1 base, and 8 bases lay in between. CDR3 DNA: TGCGCCAGCAGCCAAGTGGGGGGTTCCTATAATTCACCCCTCCACTTT. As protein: CASSQVGGSYNSPLHF.

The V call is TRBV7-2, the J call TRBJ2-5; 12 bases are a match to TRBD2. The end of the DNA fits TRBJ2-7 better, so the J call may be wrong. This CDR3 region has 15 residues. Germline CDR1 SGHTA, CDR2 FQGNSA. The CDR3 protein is CASTEASGGVYEQYF. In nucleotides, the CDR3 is TGTGCCAGCACCGAGGCTAGCGGGGGGGTCTACGAGCAGTACTTC.

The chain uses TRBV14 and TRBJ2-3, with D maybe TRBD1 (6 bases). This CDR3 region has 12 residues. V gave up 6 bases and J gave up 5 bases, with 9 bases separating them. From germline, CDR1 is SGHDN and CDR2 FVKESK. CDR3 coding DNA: TGTGCCAGCAGGCAGACAGGAGATACGCAGTATTTT. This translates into CASRQTGDTQYF.

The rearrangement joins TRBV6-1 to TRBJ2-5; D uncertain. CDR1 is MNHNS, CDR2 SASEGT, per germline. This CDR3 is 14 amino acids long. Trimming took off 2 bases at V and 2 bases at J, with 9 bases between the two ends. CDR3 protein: CASSEWPLQETQYF. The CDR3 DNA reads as TGTGCCAGCAGTGAATGGCCCTTACAAGAGACCCAGTACTTC.

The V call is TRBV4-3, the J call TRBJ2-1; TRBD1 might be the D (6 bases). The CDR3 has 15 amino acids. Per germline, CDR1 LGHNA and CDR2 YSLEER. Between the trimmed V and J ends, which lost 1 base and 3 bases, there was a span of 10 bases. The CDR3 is CASSQVEQGYNEQFF. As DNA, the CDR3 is TGCGCCAGCAGCCAAGTCGAACAGGGCTACAATGAGCAGTTCTTC.

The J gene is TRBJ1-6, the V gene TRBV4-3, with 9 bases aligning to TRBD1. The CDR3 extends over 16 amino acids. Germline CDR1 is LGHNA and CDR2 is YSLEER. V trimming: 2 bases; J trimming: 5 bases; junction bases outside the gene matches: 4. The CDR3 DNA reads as TGCGCCAGCAGCCAATTTACAGGGGGCAATAATTCACCCCTCCACTTT. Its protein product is CASSQFTGGNNSPLHF.

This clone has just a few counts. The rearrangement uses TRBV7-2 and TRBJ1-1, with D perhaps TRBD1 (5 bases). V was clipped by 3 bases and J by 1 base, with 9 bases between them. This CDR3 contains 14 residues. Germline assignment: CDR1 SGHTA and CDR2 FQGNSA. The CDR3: CASSLQGSNTEAFF. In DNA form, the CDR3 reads TGTGCCAGCAGCTTGCAGGGCTCGAACACTGAAGCTTTCTTT.

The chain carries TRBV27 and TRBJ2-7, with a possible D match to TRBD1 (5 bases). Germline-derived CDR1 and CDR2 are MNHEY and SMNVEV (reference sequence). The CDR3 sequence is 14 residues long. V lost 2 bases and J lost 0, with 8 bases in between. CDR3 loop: CASSLQQDSYEQYF. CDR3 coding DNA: TGTGCCAGCAGTTTACAACAGGACTCCTACGAGCAGTACTTC.

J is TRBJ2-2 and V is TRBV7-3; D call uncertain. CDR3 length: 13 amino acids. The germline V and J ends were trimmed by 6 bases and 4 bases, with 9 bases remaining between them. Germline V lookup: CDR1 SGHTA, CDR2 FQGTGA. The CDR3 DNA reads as TGTGCCAGCAGGGAGTTGGGCACCGGGGAGCTGTTTTTT. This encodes CASRELGTGELFF.

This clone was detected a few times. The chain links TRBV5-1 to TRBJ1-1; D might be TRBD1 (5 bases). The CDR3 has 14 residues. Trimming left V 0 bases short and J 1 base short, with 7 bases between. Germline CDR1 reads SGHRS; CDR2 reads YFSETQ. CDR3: CASSLAGGNTEAFF. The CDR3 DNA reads TGCGCCAGCAGCTTGGCGGGGGGGAACACTGAAGCTTTCTTT.

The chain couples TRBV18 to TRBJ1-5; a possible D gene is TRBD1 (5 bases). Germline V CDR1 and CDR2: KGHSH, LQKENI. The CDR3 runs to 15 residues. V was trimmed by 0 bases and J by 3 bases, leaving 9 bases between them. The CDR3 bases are TGTGCCAGCTCACCACCGCCAGGGAACAATCAGCCCCAGCATTTT. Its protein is CASSPPPGNNQPQHF.